This note documents a single T cell receptor beta chain sequence. Its antigen is not identified. Donors consisted of healthy bone marrow donors. This sample is drawn from a study of cytomegalovirus exposure and HLA in healthy donors. Study overall: A preliminary data release comprised tens of millions of unique TCRs obtained from HLA-typed donors. Study outcomes and limitations: One variant, a missense change in DCLRE1C, was linked in a later analysis to TCR beta V- and J-gene trimming.

The PCR contained 60 Vbeta and 13 Jbeta primers. Here immunoSEQ multiplex PCR was the method, and the copy in TCRdb shows in-frame clones only, minus some. The sample includes 120,000 to 150,000 clones, 82% of them seen just once. This receptor was taken from a male donor in good health and CMV-seronegative. The specimen was PBMCs.

Here the CDR3 reads CASSDWSRGNQPQHF. In nucleotides, the CDR3 is TGTGCCAGCAGTGATTGGTCCAGGGGCAATCAGCCCCAGCATTTT. This chain links TRBV6-1 with TRBJ1-5, with a weak D call TRBD1 (5 bases). The germline V gene encodes CDR1 MNHNS and CDR2 SASEGT. CDR3 length: 15 amino acids. V was clipped by 3 bases and J by 2 bases, with 11 bases between them.